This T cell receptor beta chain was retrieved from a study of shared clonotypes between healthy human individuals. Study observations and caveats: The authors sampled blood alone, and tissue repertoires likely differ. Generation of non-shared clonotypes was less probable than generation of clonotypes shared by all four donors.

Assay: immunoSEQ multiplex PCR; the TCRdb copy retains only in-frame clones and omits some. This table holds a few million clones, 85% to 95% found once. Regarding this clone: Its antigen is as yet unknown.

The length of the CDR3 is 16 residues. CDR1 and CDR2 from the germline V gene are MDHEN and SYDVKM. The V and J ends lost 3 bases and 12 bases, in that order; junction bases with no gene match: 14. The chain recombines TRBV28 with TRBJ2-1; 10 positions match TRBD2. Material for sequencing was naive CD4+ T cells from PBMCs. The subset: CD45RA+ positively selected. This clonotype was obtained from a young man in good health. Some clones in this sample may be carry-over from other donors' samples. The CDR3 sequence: CASSLVYGLAGVRQFF. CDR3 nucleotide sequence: TGTGCCAGCAGTTTGGTTTATGGTCTAGCGGGAGTCAGGCAGTTCTTC. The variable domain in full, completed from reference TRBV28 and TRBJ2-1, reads DVKVTQSSRYLVKRTGEKVFLECVQDMDHENMFWYRQDPGLGLRLIYFSYDVKMKEKGDIPEGYSVSREKKERFSLILESASTNQTSMYLCASSLVYGLAGVRQFFGPGTRLTVL.